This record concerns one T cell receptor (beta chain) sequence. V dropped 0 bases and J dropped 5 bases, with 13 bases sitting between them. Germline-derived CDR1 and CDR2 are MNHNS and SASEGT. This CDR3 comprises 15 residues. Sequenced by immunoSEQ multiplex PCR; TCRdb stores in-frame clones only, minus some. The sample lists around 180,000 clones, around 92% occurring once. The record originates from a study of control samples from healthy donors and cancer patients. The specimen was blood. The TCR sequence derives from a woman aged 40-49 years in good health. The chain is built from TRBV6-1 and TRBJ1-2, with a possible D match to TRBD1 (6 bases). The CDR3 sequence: CASSEAPQGGYGYTF. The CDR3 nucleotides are TGTGCCAGCAGTGAAGCGCCACAGGGAGGGTATGGCTACACCTTC.